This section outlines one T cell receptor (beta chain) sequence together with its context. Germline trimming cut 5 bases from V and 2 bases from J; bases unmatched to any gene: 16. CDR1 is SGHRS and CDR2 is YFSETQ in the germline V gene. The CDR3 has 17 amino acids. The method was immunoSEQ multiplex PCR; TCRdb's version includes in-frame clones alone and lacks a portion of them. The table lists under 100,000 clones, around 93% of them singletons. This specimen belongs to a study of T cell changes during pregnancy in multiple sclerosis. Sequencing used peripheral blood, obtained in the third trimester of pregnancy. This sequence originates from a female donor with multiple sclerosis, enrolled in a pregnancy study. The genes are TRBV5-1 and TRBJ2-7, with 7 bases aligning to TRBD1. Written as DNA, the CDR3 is TGCGCCAGCAGTGTTTCTTCGGGACAGTCTTTCCCCTACGAGCAGTACTTC. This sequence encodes CASSVSSGQSFPYEQYF.